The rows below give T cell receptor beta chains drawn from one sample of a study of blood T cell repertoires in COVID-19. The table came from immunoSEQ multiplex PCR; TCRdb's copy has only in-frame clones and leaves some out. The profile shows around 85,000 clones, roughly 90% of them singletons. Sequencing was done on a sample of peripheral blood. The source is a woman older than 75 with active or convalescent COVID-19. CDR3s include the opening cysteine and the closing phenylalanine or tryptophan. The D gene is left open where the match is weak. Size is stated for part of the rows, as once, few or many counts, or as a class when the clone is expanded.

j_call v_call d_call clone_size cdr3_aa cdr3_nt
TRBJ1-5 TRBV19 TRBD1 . CASSRQGANQPQHF TGTGCCAGTAGTAGACAGGGGGCGAATCAGCCCCAGCATTTT
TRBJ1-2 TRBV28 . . CASSFTGRSHGYTF TGTGCCAGCAGTTTTACAGGGCGGTCCCATGGCTACACCTTC
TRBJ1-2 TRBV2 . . CASSYTTGGYGYTF TGTGCCAGCAGTTATACGACAGGAGGCTATGGCTACACCTTC
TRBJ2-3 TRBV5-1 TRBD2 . CASSLFTGTSGTDTQYF TGCGCCAGCAGCTTGTTTACAGGGACTAGCGGCACAGATACGCAGTATTTT
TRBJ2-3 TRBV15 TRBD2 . CATSRVGRERTDTQYF TGTGCCACCAGCAGAGTAGGGCGGGAGAGGACAGATACGCAGTATTTT
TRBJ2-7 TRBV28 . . CASRRQSSYEQYF TGTGCCAGCAGAAGACAGAGCTCCTACGAGCAGTACTTC
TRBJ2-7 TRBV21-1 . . CASSRPPDRSYEQYF TGTGCCAGCAGCAGGCCTCCGGACAGATCCTACGAGCAGTACTTC
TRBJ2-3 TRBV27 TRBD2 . CASSSSASGRTDTQYF TGTGCCAGCTCCAGTAGCGCCAGCGGGAGGACAGATACGCAGTATTTT
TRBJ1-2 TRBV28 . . CASSQPTGFLF TGTGCCAGCAGCCAACCCACAGGGTTTCTCTTC
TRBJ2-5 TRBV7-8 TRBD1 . CASSSRTGLETQYF TGTGCCAGCAGCTCCAGGACAGGGTTGGAGACCCAGTACTTC
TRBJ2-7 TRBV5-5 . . CASSLLEFGSEQYF TGTGCCAGCAGCCTCCTGGAGTTCGGATCCGAGCAGTACTTC
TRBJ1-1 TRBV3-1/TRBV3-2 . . CASSQSLRINTEAFF TGTGCCAGCAGCCAATCTCTGAGGATTAACACTGAAGCTTTCTTT
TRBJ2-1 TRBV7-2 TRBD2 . CASSLGGSGGYNEQFF TGTGCCAGCAGCTTAGGTGGTAGCGGGGGATACAATGAGCAGTTCTTC
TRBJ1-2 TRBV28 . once CASSPPGLFSGYTF TGTGCCAGCAGTCCCCCGGGACTTTTCAGTGGCTACACCTTC
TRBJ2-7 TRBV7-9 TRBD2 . CASSHSSGAYEQYF TGTGCCAGCAGCCACTCTAGCGGAGCCTACGAGCAGTACTTC
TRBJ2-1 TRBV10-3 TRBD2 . CAISEPRGRLPYNEQFF TGTGCCATCAGTGAGCCGCGCGGGAGGCTCCCCTACAATGAGCAGTTCTTC
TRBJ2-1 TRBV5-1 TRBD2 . CASTKGASGSLNEQFF TGCGCCAGCACGAAAGGGGCTAGCGGGAGCCTTAATGAGCAGTTCTTC
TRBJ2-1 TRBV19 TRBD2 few CASKFEVAGGNEQFF TGTGCCAGTAAATTCGAGGTAGCGGGAGGAAATGAGCAGTTCTTC
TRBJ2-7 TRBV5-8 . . CASRALGGGTYEQYF TGTGCCAGCAGAGCCCTAGGGGGCGGGACCTACGAGCAGTACTTC
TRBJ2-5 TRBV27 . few CASSGRIQETQYF TGTGCCAGCAGTGGCAGGATTCAAGAGACCCAGTACTTC
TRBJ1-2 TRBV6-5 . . CASSPSPPGNYGYTF TGTGCCAGCAGCCCGTCCCCGCCAGGGAACTATGGCTACACCTTC
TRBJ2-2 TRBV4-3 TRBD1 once CASSREDRGPTGELFF TGCGCCAGCAGCCGGGAGGACAGGGGGCCCACCGGGGAGCTGTTTTTT
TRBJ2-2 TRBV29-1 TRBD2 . CSVRSGGRTGELFF TGCAGCGTTCGTTCGGGAGGTCGCACCGGGGAGCTGTTTTTT
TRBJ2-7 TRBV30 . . CAFTAGAPPNF TGTGCCTTTACTGCGGGGGCCCCTCCGAACTTC
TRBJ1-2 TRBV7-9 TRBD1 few CASSVRGSKSGYTF TGTGCCAGCAGCGTCAGGGGGAGTAAGTCTGGCTACACCTTC
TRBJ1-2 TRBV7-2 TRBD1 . CASSSNRGRIGGYTF TGTGCCAGCAGCTCAAACAGGGGGCGAATAGGTGGCTACACCTTC
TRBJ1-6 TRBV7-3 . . CASSLTRETPLHF TGTGCCAGCAGCTTAACAAGGGAGACACCCCTCCACTTT
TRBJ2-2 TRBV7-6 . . CASSPRGNTGELFF TGTGCCAGCAGCCCCAGGGGAAACACCGGGGAGCTGTTTTTT
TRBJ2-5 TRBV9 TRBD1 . CASSVGTAQETQYF TGTGCCAGCAGCGTGGGGACAGCCCAAGAGACCCAGTACTTC
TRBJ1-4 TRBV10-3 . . CAISPSAAATNEKLFF TGTGCCATCAGCCCCAGCGCCGCAGCAACTAATGAAAAACTGTTTTTT
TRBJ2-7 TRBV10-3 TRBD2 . CALGGGSGPYEQYF TGTGCCCTCGGGGGGGGGAGCGGGCCCTACGAGCAGTACTTC
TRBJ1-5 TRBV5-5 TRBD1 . CASSQGQGVSQPQHF TGTGCCAGCAGCCAGGGCCAGGGGGTTAGTCAGCCCCAGCATTTT
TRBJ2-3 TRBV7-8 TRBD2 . CASSLLAGGLNRDTQYF TGTGCCAGCAGCTTACTAGCGGGAGGGCTCAATCGGGATACGCAGTATTTT
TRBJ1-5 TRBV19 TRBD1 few CASSNRTGRNQPQHF TGTGCCAGTAGTAACCGGACAGGGCGCAATCAGCCCCAGCATTTT
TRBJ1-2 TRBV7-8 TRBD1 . CASSSRQGTSFNYGYTF TGTGCCAGCAGCTCCCGACAGGGGACGTCATTTAACTATGGCTACACCTTC
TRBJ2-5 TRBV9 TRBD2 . CASSVTSGLAGDETQYF TGTGCCAGCAGCGTAACTAGCGGACTAGCGGGAGATGAGACCCAGTACTTC
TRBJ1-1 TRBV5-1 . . CASSPGRGNTEAFF TGCGCCAGCAGCCCCGGGAGGGGGAACACTGAAGCTTTCTTT
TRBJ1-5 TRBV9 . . CASSPSEGRSNQPQHF TGTGCCAGCAGCCCATCGGAGGGCAGGTCCAATCAGCCCCAGCATTTT
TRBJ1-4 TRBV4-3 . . CASSQVLNEKLFF TGCGCCAGCAGCCAAGTGCTAAATGAAAAACTGTTTTTT
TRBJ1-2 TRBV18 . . CASSPAAVRRGYTF TGTGCCAGCTCACCCGCGGCCGTTCGGAGGGGCTACACCTTC
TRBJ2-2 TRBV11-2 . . CASHQGNIGSAGELFF TGTGCCAGCCATCAGGGGAACATAGGTTCGGCCGGGGAGCTGTTTTTT
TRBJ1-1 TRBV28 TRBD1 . CASSQQGKPNTEAFF TGTGCCAGCAGCCAACAGGGGAAGCCGAACACTGAAGCTTTCTTT
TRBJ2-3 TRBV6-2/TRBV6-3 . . CASSFNPGTDTQYF TGTGCCAGCAGTTTTAATCCAGGAACAGATACGCAGTATTTT
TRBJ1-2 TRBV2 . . CASSEYRGGYTF TGTGCCAGCAGTGAATATCGGGGTGGCTACACCTTC
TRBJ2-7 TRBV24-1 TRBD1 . CATSEGTGREYF TGTGCCACCAGTGAGGGGACAGGGAGGGAGTACTTC
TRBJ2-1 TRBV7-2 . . CASTPDSSYNEQFF TGTGCCAGCACCCCCGACAGTTCCTACAATGAGCAGTTCTTC
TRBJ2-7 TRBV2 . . CASLGLQAYEQYF TGTGCCAGCTTGGGACTCCAAGCCTACGAGCAGTACTTC
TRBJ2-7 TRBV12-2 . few CASRLGVHEQYF TGTGCAAGTCGCTTAGGAGTCCACGAGCAGTACTTC
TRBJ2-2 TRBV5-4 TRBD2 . CASSPSAGDTGELFF TGTGCCAGCAGCCCCTCCGCGGGGGACACCGGGGAGCTGTTTTTT
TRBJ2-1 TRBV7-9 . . CASSPPGLVGNEQFF TGTGCCAGCAGCCCACCGGGACTCGTCGGGAATGAGCAGTTCTTC
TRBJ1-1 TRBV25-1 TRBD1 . CASSEYMPGGQGKAFF TGTGCCAGCAGTGAGTATATGCCCGGGGGACAGGGCAAAGCTTTCTTT
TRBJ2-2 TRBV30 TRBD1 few CAWKGAGTGELFF TGTGCCTGGAAGGGGGCTGGCACCGGGGAGCTGTTTTTT
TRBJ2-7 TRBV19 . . CASSIKLGGFYEQYF TGTGCCAGTAGTATAAAACTTGGCGGCTTCTACGAGCAGTACTTC
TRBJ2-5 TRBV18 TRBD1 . CASSRQGAGETQYF TGTGCCAGCTCTCGACAGGGGGCAGGAGAGACCCAGTACTTC
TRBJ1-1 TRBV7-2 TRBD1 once CASSPTAGGGAFF TGTGCCAGCAGCCCGACCGCAGGGGGTGGAGCTTTCTTT
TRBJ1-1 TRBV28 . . CASSLFRPGTEAFF TGTGCCAGCAGTCTGTTTAGGCCGGGCACTGAAGCTTTCTTT
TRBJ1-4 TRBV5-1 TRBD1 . CASSRGQGSEKLFF TGCGCCAGCAGCCGGGGACAGGGGAGTGAAAAACTGTTTTTT